The clone carrying this T cell receptor beta chain was observed at least ten times. The data belong to a study of T cells after yellow fever vaccination. The CDR3 covers 13 residues. The germline V gene encodes CDR1 DFQATT and CDR2 SNEGSKA (reference sequence). Trimming stripped 3 bases from V and 3 bases from J, with 12 bases between. TCRdb itself ran the 5' RACE reads through MiXCR, one entry per CDR3 protein. The table lists about 260,000 distinct CDR3 sequences, 3.6% of them singletons. The sequenced sample was PBMCs, obtained 15 days after the yellow fever booster vaccination. V and J are TRBV20-1 and TRBJ2-7; D may be TRBD1 or TRBD2 (5 bases each). This clonotype was obtained from a man between 18 and 35 years old who received the YFV17D yellow fever vaccine. For the CDR3, the DNA is TGCAGTGCTAGTTGGGGGAACAACTACGAGCAGTACTTC. As protein: CSASWGNNYEQYF.